One T cell receptor (beta chain) is described in this entry. The data stem from a study of blood T cell repertoires in COVID-19. Assay used: immunoSEQ multiplex PCR; TCRdb lists only in-frame clones, some missing. This sample has some 25,000 clones; roughly nine tenths occur once, and the top ten carry 7.5% to 9%. Germline V gene sequence: CDR1 DFQATT, CDR2 SNEGSKA (reference sequence). Trimming pared 6 bases from V and 8 bases from J, leaving 13 bases between. CDR3 length equals 11 residues. The J gene is TRBJ1-2, the V gene TRBV20-1; D is unclear. The clonotype comes from a human donor in a cohort sampled during active COVID-19. Material: peripheral blood. In nucleotides, the CDR3 is TGCAGTGCCTCCGGGAACTCCGGCTACACCTTC. This sequence encodes CSASGNSGYTF.